This T cell receptor beta chain is drawn from a study of T cells in Graves' hyperthyroidism and ophthalmopathy (dated by TCRdb to 2018 to 2020). Background on the whole study: Peripheral blood samples were taken at initial diagnosis, before any treatment was given. To identify distinguishing TCR V-J signatures, a discovery cohort of around 100 patients was used, comprising 40 to 45 with Graves' ophthalmopathy and 57 with stable Graves' hyperthyroidism. An independent validation cohort of some 18 hyperthyroidism patients and about 15 patients who later progressed to ophthalmopathy tested prospective prediction of ophthalmopathy. The approximately 98 discovery patients were randomly divided into training and test sets at a 7:3 ratio. The study also compared thyroid tissue and blood T-cell repertoires from a handful of Graves' hyperthyroidism patients. After sampling, hyperthyroidism patients received methimazole starting at 30 mg daily, and ophthalmopathy patients received high-dose intravenous methylprednisolone. According to the paper, TCR Vbeta CDR3 sequencing was carried out on roughly 130 peripheral blood samples, which came from about 45 ophthalmopathy, about 75 hyperthyroidism and approximately 17 progressor patients.

V sheds 1 base and J sheds 10 bases, leaving 15 bases between their ends. The CDR3, from cysteine to phenylalanine, totals 14 residues. Only the CDR3 DNA stays, 42 bases, in frame from base 1. CDR1 and CDR2 were assigned from the germline V gene as SGHTA and FQGNSA. Ophthalmopathy patients had moderately to severely active disease, Clinical Activity Score of at least 3, NOSPECS grade of at least 4, and duration under 3 months. Patients with uncontrolled infections, other autoimmune diseases, pregnancy or lactation were excluded. Diagnoses were based on clinical symptoms, serum thyroxine and TRAb, thyroid ultrasound and orbital computed tomography. PBMCs were isolated from about 9 ml of fresh peripheral blood by Ficoll-Paque density gradient centrifugation. Total RNA was extracted using Trizol reagent, and RNA quality was assessed on an Agilent 2100 Bioanalyzer. Here is what the overall study found, with its caveats: Most expanded thyroid clonotypes (frequency above 0.001) were also found in blood, which suggests that blood repertoires may mirror thyroid immune responses. A model built on a 13 V-J signature distinguished ophthalmopathy from stable hyperthyroidism, reaching roughly 88% sensitivity and around 82% specificity in cross-validation and 80%/75% in testing. In validation, progression to ophthalmopathy was predicted by the model with around 71% sensitivity and 72% to 80% specificity, a median of approximately 6.5 months before onset. Sample size was not statistically predetermined, and blinding of investigators to group allocation was not performed.

This clonotype was seen repeatedly, ten times or more. Its cognate antigen has yet to be identified. Base qualities were left out, and no much larger clone turns up one base away. Amplification of TCR beta CDR3 regions was carried out from RNA transcripts. A first-round RT-PCR of the TCR CDR3 used the HTBI primer set with the Qiagen OneStep RT-PCR kit. Libraries were constructed in a second round of multiplex PCR, after which size selection and purification were performed. The libraries were sequenced on an Illumina HiSeq2000 using paired-end 100 bp reads. The original methods were these. SOAPnuke was used to process the raw data, removing reads that contained adapters or uncalled bases, had a mean Phred below 15, or lacked an exact match to the constant primer or identifier. COPE v1.2.5 was used to merge high-quality paired reads, and clonotypes were defined as unique nucleotide sequences. MiTCR v1.1 was used to align clonotypes to the IMGT TRBV, TRBD and TRBJ reference segments. The analysis was restricted to V-J combinations with a frequency above 0.0001, which together covered 99% to 99.2% of the repertoires. The TCS score was defined as the ratio of F50 (clonal expansion) to E x V (chaos), calculated using BLOSUM62-based TCRdist between CDR3 peptides within each V-J. Welch's t-statistics and random forest reduced fewer than 550 V-J features to 13, which were used in a naive Bayes classifier (R e1071). The public reads were quality trimmed at Q25 with fastp and then assembled into clones with MiXCR by TCRdb, keeping productive beta chains. Duplicate CDR3 protein sequences are folded into a single record with the most common DNA and genes. The V and J calls and clone size are TCRdb's, not the authors'. The sample contains about 350,000 distinct CDR3 sequences, approximately 13% of them found a single time. The ten largest make up approximately 35% of the sample.

The source is a woman aged 40 to 50 with Graves' ophthalmopathy. Material for sequencing was blood. The chain is assembled from TRBV7-2 and TRBJ2-3; tentative D gene TRBD1, with 6 bases matching. The DNA reads TGTGCCAGCAGCTTAGGCAGGGGATGGTTTGCGCAGTATTTT. Protein translation: CASSLGRGWFAQYF.